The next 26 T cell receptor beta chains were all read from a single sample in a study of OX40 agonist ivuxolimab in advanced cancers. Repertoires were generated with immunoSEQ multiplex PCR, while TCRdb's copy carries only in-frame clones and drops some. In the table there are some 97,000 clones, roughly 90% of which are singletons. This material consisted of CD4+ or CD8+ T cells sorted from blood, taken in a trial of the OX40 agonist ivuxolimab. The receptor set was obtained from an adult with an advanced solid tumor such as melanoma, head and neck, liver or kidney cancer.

CDR3 amino acids: CASSLAGGPGTEAFF. DNA for the CDR3: TGTGCCAGCAGCTTGGCGGGGGGGCCGGGAACTGAAGCTTTCTTT. The chain uses TRBV7-9 and TRBJ1-1; tentative D call: TRBD1 (6 bases). The CDR3 has 15 amino acids. The germline V gene encodes CDR1 SEHNR and CDR2 FQNEAQ (reference sequence). Deletions cut 3 bases from V and 5 bases from J, with 16 bases between.

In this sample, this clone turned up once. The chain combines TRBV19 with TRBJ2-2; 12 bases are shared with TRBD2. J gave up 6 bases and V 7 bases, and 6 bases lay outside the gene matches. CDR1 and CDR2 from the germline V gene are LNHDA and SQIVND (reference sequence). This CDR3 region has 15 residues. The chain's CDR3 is CASIPSGGVAGELFF. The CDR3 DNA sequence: TGTGCCAGTATCCCTAGCGGGGGGGTGGCCGGGGAGCTGTTTTTT.

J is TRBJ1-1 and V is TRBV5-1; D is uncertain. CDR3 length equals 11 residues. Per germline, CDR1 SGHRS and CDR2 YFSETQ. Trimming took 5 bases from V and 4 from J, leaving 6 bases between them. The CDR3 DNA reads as TGCGCCAGCAGGTTAGGCACTGAAGCTTTCTTT. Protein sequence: CASRLGTEAFF. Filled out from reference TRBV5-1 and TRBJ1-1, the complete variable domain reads KAGVTQTPRYLIKTRGQQVTLSCSPISGHRSVSWYQQTPGQGLQFLFEYFSETQRNKGNFPGRFSGRQFSNSRSEMNVSTLELGDSALYLCASRLGTEAFFGQGTRLTVV.

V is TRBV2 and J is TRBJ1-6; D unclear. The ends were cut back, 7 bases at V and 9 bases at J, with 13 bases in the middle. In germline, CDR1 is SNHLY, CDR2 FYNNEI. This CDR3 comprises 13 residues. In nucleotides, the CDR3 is TGTGCCAGCATGGACGTTCGGGGTTCACCCCTCCACTTT. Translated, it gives CASMDVRGSPLHF. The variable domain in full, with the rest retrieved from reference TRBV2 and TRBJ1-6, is EPEVTQTPSHQVTQMGQEVILRCVPISNHLYFYWYRQILGQKVEFLVSFYNNEISEKSEIFDDQFSVERPDGSNFTLKIRSTKLEDSAMYFCASMDVRGSPLHFGNGTRLTVT.

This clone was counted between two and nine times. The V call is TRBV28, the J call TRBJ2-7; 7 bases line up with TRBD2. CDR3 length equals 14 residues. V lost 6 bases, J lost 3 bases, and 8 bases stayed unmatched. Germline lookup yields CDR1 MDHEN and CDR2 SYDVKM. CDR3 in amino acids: CASRSSGFNYEQYF. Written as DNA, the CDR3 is TGTGCCAGCAGGAGTAGCGGGTTCAACTACGAGCAGTACTTC.

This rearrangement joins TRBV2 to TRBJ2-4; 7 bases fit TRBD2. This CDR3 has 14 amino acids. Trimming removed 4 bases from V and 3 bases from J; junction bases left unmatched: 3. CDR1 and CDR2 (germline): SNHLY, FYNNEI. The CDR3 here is CASSVSSGKNIQYF. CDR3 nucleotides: TGTGCCAGCAGTGTCTCTAGCGGCAAAAACATTCAGTACTTC.

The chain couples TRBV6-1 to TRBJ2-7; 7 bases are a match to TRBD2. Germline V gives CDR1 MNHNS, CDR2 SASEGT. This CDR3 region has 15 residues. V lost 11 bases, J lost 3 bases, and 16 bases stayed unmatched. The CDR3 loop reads CAGKEIAGAGYEQYF. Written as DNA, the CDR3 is TGTGCCGGAAAGGAAATTGCGGGAGCGGGCTACGAGCAGTACTTC.

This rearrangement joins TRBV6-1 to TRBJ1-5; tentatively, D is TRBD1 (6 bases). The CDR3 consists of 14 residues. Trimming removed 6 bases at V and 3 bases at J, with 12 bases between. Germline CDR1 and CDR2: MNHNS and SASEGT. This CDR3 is CASSATGTNQPQHF. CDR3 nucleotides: TGTGCCAGCAGCGCTACAGGGACCAATCAGCCCCAGCATTTT.

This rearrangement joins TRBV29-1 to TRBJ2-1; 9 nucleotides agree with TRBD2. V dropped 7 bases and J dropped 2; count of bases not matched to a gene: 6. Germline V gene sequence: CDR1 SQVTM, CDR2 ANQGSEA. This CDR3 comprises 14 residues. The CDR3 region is CSARGRATYNEQFF. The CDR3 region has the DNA TGCAGCGCCCGCGGGAGGGCCACCTACAATGAGCAGTTCTTC.

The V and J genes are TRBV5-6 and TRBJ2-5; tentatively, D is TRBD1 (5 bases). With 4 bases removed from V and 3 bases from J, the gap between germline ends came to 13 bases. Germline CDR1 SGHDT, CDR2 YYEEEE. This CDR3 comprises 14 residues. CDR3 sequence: CASSLKQVKETQYF. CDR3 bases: TGTGCCAGCAGCCTTAAACAGGTTAAAGAGACCCAGTACTTC.

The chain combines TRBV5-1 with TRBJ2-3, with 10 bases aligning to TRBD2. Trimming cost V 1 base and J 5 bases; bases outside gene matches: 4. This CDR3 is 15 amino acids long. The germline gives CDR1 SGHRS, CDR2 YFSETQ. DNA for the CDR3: TGCGCCAGCAGCTTGCAAGCGGGAGGGAGAGATACGCAGTATTTT. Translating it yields CASSLQAGGRDTQYF.

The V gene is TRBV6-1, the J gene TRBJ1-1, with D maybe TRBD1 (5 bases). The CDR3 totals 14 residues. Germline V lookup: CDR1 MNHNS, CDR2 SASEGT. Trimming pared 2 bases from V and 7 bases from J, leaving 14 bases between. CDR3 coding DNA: TGTGCCAGCAGTGAAATCGGCAGGGTCGGTGAAGCTTTCTTT. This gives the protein CASSEIGRVGEAFF.

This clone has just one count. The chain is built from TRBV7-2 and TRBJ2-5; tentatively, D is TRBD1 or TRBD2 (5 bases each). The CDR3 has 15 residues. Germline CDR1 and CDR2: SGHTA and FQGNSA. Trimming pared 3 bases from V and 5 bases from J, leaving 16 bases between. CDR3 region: CASSLGRLSRETQYF. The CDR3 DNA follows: TGTGCCAGCAGCTTGGGACGGCTCTCACGGGAGACCCAGTACTTC.

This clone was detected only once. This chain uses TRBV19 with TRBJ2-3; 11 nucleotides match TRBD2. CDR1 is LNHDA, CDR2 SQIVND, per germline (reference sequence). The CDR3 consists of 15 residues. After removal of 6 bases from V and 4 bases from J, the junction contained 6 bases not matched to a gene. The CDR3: CASRRLAGNPDTQYF. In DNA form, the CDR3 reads TGTGCCAGTAGAAGACTAGCGGGGAACCCAGATACGCAGTATTTT.

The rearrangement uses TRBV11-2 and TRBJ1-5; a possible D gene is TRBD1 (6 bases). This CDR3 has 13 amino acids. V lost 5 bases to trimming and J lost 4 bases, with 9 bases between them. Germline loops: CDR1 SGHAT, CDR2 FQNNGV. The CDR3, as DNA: TGTGCCAGCAGCGGGACACCAAATCAGCCCCAGCATTTT. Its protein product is CASSGTPNQPQHF.

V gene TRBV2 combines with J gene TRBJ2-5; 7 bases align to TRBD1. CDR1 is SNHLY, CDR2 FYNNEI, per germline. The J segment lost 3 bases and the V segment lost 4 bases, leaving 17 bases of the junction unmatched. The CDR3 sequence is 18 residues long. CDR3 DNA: TGTGCCAGCAGTGTAGGGACAGCCCCGTTTACCGAGAAAGAGACCCAGTACTTC. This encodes CASSVGTAPFTEKETQYF.

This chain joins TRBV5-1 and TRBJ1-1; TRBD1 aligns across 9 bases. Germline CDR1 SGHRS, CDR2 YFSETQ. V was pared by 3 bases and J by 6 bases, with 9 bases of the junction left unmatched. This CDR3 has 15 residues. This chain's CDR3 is CASSSGTGSYAEAFF. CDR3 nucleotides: TGCGCCAGCAGCTCCGGGACAGGGTCTTATGCTGAAGCTTTCTTT.

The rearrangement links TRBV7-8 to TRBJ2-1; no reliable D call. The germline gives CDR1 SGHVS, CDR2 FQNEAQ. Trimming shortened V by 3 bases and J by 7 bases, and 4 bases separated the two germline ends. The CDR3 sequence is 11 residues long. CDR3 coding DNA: TGTGCCAGCAGCTTTCCGAATGAGCAGTTCTTC. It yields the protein CASSFPNEQFF.

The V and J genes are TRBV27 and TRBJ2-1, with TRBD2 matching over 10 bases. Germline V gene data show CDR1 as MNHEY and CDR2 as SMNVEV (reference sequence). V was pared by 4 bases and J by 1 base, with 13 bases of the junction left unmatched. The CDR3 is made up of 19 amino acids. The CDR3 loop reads CASSSSGLAALSSYNEQFF. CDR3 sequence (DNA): TGTGCCAGCAGTTCTAGTGGACTAGCGGCCTTGAGTTCCTACAATGAGCAGTTCTTC.

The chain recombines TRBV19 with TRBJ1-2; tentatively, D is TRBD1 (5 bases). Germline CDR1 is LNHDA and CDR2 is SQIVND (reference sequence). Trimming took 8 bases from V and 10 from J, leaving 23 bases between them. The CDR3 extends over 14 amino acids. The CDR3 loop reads CASGLQGAPVVYTF. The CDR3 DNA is TGTGCCAGTGGACTCCAGGGAGCTCCGGTTGTCTACACCTTC.

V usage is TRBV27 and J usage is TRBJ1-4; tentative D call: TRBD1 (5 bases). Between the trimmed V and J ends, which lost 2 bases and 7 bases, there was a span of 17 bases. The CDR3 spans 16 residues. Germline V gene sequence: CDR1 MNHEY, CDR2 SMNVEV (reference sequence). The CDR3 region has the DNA TGTGCCAGCAGTTTAAGGGTGGGGGGACGGAGTGAAAAACTGTTTTTT. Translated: CASSLRVGGRSEKLFF.

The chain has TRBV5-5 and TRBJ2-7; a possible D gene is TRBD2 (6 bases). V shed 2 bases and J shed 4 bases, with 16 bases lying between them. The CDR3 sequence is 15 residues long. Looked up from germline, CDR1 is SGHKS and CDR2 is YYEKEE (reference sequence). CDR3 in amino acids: CASSFGPAGLYEQYF. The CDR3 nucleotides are TGTGCCAGCAGCTTCGGCCCAGCGGGTCTGTACGAGCAGTACTTC.

The CDR3 nucleotides read TGTGCCAGCAGCTTTAGCGGGGGATACACCGGGGAGCTGTTTTTT. Its translation: CASSFSGGYTGELFF. This chain joins TRBV5-4 and TRBJ2-2; 9 bases fit TRBD2. CDR3 length: 15 amino acids. V lost 2 bases and J lost 3; bases outside the gene matches: 2. Per germline, CDR1 SGHNT and CDR2 YYREEE (reference sequence).

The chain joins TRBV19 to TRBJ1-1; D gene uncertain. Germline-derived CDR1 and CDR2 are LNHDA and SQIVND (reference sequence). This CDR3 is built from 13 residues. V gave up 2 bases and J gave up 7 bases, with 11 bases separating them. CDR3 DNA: TGTGCCAGTAGTATAACGGTACGTCTTGAAGCTTTCTTT. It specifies CASSITVRLEAFF.

CDR3 loop: CASSLQGLVGETQYF. CDR3 bases: TGTGCCAGCAGCTTGCAAGGACTAGTTGGCGAGACCCAGTACTTC. The chain couples TRBV11-2 to TRBJ2-5; TRBD2 matches 7 bases. The V and J ends lost 3 bases and 5 bases, in that order; junction bases with no gene match: 9. CDR1 and CDR2 (germline): SGHAT, FQNNGV. This CDR3 is built from 15 residues.

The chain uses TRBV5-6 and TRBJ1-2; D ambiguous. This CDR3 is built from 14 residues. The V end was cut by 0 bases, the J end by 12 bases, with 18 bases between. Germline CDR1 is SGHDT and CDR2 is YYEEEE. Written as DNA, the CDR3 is TGTGCCAGCAGCTTGGTGGGAACTTTCCTCCTGGACACCTTC. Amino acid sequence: CASSLVGTFLLDTF.